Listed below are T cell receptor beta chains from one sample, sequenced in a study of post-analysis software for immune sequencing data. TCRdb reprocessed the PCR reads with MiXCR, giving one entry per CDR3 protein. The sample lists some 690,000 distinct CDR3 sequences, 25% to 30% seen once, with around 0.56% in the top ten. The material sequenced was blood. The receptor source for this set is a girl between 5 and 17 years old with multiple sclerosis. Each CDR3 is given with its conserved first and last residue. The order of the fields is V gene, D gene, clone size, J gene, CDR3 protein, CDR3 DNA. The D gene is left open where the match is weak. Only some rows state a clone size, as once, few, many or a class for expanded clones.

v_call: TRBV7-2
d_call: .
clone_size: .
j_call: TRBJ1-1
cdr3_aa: CASSLLPAGELRGKAFF
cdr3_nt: TGTGCCAGCAGCTTATTACCCGCAGGGGAGCTAAGGGGAAAAGCTTTCTTT

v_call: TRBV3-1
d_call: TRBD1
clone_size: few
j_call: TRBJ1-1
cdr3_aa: CASSQGRGGTEAFF
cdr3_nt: TGTGCCAGCAGCCAGGGCAGGGGGGGCACTGAAGCTTTCTTT

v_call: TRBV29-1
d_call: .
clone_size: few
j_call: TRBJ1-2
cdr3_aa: CSVVSAGSYGYTF
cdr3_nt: TGCAGCGTTGTCTCGGCTGGGAGCTATGGCTACACCTTC

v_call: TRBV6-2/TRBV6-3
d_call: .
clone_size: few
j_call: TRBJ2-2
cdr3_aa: CASSYWAVNTGELFF
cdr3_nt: TGTGCCAGCAGTTACTGGGCAGTGAACACCGGGGAGCTGTTTTTT

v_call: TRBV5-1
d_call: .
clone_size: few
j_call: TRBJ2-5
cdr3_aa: CASSQFFQETQYF
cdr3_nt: TGCGCCAGCAGCCAATTCTTCCAAGAGACCCAGTACTTC

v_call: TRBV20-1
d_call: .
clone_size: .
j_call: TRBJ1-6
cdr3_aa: CSAITQGIGNSPLHF
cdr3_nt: TGCAGTGCTATAACCCAGGGGATTGGGAATTCACCCCTCCACTTT

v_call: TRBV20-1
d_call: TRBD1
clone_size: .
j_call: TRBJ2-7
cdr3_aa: CSTRGTGRYEQYF
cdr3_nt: TGCAGTACGAGGGGGACAGGAAGGTACGAGCAGTACTTC

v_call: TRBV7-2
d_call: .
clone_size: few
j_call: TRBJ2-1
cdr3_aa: CASTGTRNNEQFF
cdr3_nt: TGTGCCAGCACCGGGACCCGAAACAATGAGCAGTTCTTC

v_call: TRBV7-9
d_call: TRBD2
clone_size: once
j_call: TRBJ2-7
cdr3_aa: CASSRPAGGTYEQYF
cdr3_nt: TGTGCCAGCAGTCGCCCAGCGGGAGGGACCTACGAGCAGTACTTC

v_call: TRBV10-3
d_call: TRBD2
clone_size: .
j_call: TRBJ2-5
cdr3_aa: CAIQYSGGGNEQYF
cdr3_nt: TGTGCCATCCAATATAGCGGGGGGGGAAATGAGCAGTACTTC

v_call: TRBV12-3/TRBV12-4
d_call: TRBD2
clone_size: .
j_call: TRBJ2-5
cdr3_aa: CASSRLAGMDEQYF
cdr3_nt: TGTGCCAGCAGTCGACTAGCGGGAATGGATGAGCAGTACTTC

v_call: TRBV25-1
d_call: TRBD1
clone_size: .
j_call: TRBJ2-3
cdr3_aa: CASSDGRTGNPDTQYF
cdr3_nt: TGTGCCAGCAGTGATGGGCGGACAGGGAATCCAGATACGCAGTATTTT

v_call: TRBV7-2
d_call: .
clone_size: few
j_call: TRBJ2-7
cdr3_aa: CTSSFSSRSSYEQYF
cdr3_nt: TGTACCAGCAGCTTCTCCAGCAGGAGCTCCTACGAGCAGTACTTC

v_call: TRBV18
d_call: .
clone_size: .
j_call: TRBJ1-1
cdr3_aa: CASSPTGGANTEAFF
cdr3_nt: TGTGCCAGCTCACCAACTGGGGGCGCGAACACTGAAGCTTTCTTT

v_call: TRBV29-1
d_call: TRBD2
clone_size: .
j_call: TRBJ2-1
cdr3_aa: CSAAGAGAYNEQFF
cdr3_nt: TGCAGCGCTGCCGGGGCGGGGGCCTACAATGAGCAGTTCTTC

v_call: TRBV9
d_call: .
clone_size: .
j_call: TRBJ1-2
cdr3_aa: CATEGHSYGYTF
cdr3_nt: TGTGCCACCGAGGGCCACAGTTATGGCTACACCTTC

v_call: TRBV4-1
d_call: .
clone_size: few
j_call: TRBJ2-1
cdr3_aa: CASSPHHQGAGSYNEQFF
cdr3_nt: TGCGCCAGCAGCCCACATCACCAAGGGGCGGGATCCTACAATGAGCAGTTCTTC

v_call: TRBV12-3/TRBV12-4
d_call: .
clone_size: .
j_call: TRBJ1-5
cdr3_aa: CASSLFGGENQPQHF
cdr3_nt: TGTGCCAGCAGTTTGTTCGGGGGAGAGAATCAGCCCCAGCATTTT

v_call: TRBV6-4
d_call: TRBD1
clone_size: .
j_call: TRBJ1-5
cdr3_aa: CASSEFPGQGAQPQHF
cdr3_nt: TGTGCCAGCAGTGAGTTCCCGGGACAGGGGGCTCAGCCCCAGCATTTT

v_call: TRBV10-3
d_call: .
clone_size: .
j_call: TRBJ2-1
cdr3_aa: CAISLNNEQFF
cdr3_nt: TGTGCCATCAGCCTCAACAATGAGCAGTTCTTC

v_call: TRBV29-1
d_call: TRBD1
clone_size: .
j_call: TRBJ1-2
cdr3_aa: CSARTGGTGYTF
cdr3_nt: TGCAGCGCTCGGACAGGGGGGACTGGCTACACCTTC

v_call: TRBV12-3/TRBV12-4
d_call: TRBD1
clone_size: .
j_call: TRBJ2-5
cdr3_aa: CASSSSRQGWETQYF
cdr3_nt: TGTGCCAGCAGTTCCTCGAGACAGGGTTGGGAGACCCAGTACTTC

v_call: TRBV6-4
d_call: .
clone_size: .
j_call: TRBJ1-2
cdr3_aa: CASSDSRNRVAYGYTF
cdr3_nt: TGTGCCAGCAGTGACTCCCGAAACAGGGTGGCCTATGGCTACACCTTC

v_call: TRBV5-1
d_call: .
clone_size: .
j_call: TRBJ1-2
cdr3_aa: CASSRDGINYGYTF
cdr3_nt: TGCGCCAGCAGCCGGGACGGGATTAACTATGGCTACACCTTC

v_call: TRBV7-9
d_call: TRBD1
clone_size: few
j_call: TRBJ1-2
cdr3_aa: CASVTGGMNYGYTF
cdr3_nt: TGTGCCAGCGTAACAGGGGGCATGAACTATGGCTACACCTTC

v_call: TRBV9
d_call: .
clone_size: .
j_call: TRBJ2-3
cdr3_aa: CASSVIVSRADTQYF
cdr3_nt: TGTGCCAGCAGCGTAATAGTCAGTAGGGCAGATACGCAGTATTTT

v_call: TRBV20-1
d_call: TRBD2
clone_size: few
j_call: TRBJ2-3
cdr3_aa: CSATSGGVDTQYF
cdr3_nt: TGCAGTGCCACTAGCGGGGGGGTAGATACGCAGTATTTT

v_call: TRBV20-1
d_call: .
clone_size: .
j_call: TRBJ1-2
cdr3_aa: CSASGTDYGYTF
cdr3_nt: TGCAGTGCCAGTGGGACTGACTATGGCTACACCTTC

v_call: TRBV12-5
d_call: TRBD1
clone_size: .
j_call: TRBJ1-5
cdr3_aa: CASQGQVDQPQHF
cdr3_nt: TGTGCGAGTCAGGGACAGGTCGATCAGCCCCAGCATTTT

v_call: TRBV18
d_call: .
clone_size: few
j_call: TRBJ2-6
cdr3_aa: CASSPLPARANVLTF
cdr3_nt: TGTGCCAGCTCACCACTTCCGGCTAGGGCCAACGTCCTGACTTTC

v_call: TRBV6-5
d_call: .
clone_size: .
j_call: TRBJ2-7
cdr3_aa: CASSYNRVTRGYEQYF
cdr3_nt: TGTGCCAGCAGTTACAACCGAGTGACCAGGGGCTACGAGCAGTACTTC

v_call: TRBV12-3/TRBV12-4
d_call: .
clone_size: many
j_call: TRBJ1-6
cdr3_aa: CASSLTDNSPLHF
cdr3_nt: TGTGCCAGCAGTCTGACAGATAATTCACCCCTCCACTTT

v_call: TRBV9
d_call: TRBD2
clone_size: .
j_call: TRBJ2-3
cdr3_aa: CASSVDSEGGADTQYF
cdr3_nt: TGTGCCAGCAGCGTAGATTCCGAGGGAGGGGCAGATACGCAGTATTTT

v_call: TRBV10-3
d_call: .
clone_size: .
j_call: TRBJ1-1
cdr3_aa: CAIQTVSTEAFF
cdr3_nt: TGTGCCATCCAGACAGTTTCCACTGAAGCTTTCTTT

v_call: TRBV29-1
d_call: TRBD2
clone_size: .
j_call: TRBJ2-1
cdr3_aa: CSVGEGPTEQFF
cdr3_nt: TGCAGCGTGGGGGAGGGCCCCACCGAGCAGTTCTTC

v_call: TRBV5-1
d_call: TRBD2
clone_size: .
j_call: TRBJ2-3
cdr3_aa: CASSLGGLAGTDTQYF
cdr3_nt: TGCGCCAGCAGCTTGGGGGGACTAGCGGGGACAGATACGCAGTATTTT

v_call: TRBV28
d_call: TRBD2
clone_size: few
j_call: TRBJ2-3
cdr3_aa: CASSLLAGGATDTQYF
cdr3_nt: TGTGCCAGCAGTCTACTAGCGGGGGGAGCGACAGATACGCAGTATTTT

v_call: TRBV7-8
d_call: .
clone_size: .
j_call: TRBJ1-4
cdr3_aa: CASSFLQGLTNEKLFF
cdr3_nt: TGTGCCAGCAGCTTCCTTCAGGGTCTGACTAATGAAAAACTGTTTTTT

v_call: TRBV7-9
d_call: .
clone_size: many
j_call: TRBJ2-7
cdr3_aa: CASSFTNYEQYF
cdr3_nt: TGTGCCAGCAGCTTCACTAACTACGAGCAGTACTTC

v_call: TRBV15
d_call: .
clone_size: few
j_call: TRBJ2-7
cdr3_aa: CATSRHGSHNYEQYF
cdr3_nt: TGTGCCACCAGCAGACACGGATCCCACAACTACGAGCAGTACTTC

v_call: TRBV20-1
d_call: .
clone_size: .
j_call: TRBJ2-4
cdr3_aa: CSARAGMVKNIQYF
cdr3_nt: TGCAGTGCTAGAGCCGGGATGGTCAAAAACATTCAGTACTTC

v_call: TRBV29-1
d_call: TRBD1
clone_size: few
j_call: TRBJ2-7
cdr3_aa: CSVVFVGQGASYEQYF
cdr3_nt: TGCAGCGTTGTCTTTGTAGGACAGGGGGCCTCCTACGAGCAGTACTTC

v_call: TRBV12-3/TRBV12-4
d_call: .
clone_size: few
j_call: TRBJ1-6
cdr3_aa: CASSEQVQDSPLHF
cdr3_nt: TGTGCCAGCAGTGAGCAGGTTCAGGACTCACCCCTCCACTTT

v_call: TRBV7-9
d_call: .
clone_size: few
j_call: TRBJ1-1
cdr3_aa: CASSFFSNTEAFF
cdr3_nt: TGTGCCAGCAGCTTCTTTTCGAACACTGAAGCTTTCTTT

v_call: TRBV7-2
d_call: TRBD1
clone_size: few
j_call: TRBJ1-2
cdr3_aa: CASSLGFGTGKYGYTF
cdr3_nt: TGTGCCAGCAGCTTAGGCTTTGGGACAGGGAAATATGGCTACACCTTC

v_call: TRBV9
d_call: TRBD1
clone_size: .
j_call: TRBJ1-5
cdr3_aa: CASSADPGTGKTYSNQPQHF
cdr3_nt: TGTGCCAGCAGCGCGGACCCCGGGACAGGGAAGACTTATAGCAATCAGCCCCAGCATTTT

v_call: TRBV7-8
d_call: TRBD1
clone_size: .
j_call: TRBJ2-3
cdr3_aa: CASSLGFGTGGRDTQYF
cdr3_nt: TGTGCCAGCAGCTTGGGGTTCGGGACAGGGGGCAGAGATACGCAGTATTTT

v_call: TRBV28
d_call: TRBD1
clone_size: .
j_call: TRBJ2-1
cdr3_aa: CASSLFRGQEQFF
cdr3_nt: TGTGCCAGCAGTTTATTCAGGGGGCAAGAGCAGTTCTTC